The 6 T cell receptor beta chains below all came from one sample that was sequenced in a study of T cell responses to AZD1222 COVID-19 vaccine. TCRdb keeps only in-frame clones here, not all; method: immunoSEQ multiplex PCR. This table has around 190,000 clones, 90% to 95% appearing once. The source was peripheral blood, collected 28 days after the second AZD1222 dose. These TCRs come from an adult who received the AZD1222 COVID-19 vaccine.

This chain links TRBV7-8 with TRBJ1-2, with a tentative D call TRBD1 (5 bases). V was cut by 5 bases and J by 5 bases, with 12 bases left in between. Germline CDR1 is SGHVS and CDR2 is FQNEAQ. This CDR3 contains 13 residues. CDR3 coding DNA: TGTGCCAGCAGCAAACAGGAAAGATATGGCTACACCTTC. Translation: CASSKQERYGYTF.

About this clone: Other nucleotide sequences from this sample produce the same CDR3. The chain is built from TRBV27 and TRBJ1-2, with 7 bases aligning to TRBD1. The CDR3 is 14 residues long. J gave up 2 bases and V 5 bases, and 5 bases lay outside the gene matches. CDR1 and CDR2 (germline): MNHEY, SMNVEV (reference sequence). CDR3 sequence: CASSPGQLNYGYTF. CDR3 nucleotide sequence: TGTGCCAGCAGTCCGGGACAGCTAAACTATGGCTACACCTTC.

The chain combines TRBV6-5 with TRBJ2-3, with D perhaps matching TRBD1 or TRBD2 (5 bases each). CDR3 size: 14 residues. Germline lookup yields CDR1 MNHEY and CDR2 SVGAGI. The V and J ends lost 4 bases and 0 bases respectively, with 8 bases between them. This CDR3 reads CASSWDASTDTQYF. As DNA, the CDR3 is TGTGCCAGCAGTTGGGACGCTAGCACAGATACGCAGTATTTT.

The chain carries TRBV5-4 and TRBJ2-7, with 7 bases aligning to TRBD1. The CDR3 is made up of 14 amino acids. From germline, CDR1 is SGHNT and CDR2 YYREEE (reference sequence). Trimming removed 1 base from V and 12 bases from J; junction bases left unmatched: 13. The CDR3 loop is CASSLFVRGSHLYF. The CDR3 nucleotides read TGTGCCAGCAGCTTGTTTGTCAGGGGGTCTCATCTGTACTTC.

This rearrangement joins TRBV9 to TRBJ1-2, with 8 bases matching TRBD1. Germline V gene sequence: CDR1 SGDLS, CDR2 YYNGEE. The CDR3 has 16 amino acids. The V and J ends lost 2 bases and 4 bases, in that order; junction bases with no gene match: 10. This CDR3 is CASSVRDRPTTYGYTF. Written as DNA, the CDR3 is TGTGCCAGCAGCGTGCGGGACAGGCCAACTACCTATGGCTACACCTTC.

This clone was detected only once. This sequence joins TRBV7-9 and TRBJ1-2; D gene unclear. The CDR3 has 12 residues. Germline CDR1 SEHNR, CDR2 FQNEAQ (reference sequence). The V gene lost 3 bases and the J gene lost 8 bases, with 10 bases spanning the gap. In nucleotides, the CDR3 is TGTGCCAGCAGCTTCCCCAAGCTGGGCTACACCTTC. It specifies CASSFPKLGYTF.